This TCR beta chain was sequenced in a study of identical twins. Each CDR3 protein is one row after TCRdb ran MiXCR on the 5' RACE reads. Among some 730,000 distinct CDR3 sequences listed, 18% were seen once. The study's findings and limits: Insertion counts were lower in abundant cord blood beta clonotypes, a trend that memory repertoires did not show. Cross-sectional statistics underpinned the conclusions; the same donors were not followed.

This clonotype has a handful of counts. Its antigen remains unknown. Another study also made use of these data, one on T cells expressing NK-cell markers.

The material sequenced was PBMCs. The receptor was isolated from a young woman in good health.

The CDR3 bases are TGCAGTGCTGGGACTAGCGGGAGGTCCTACAATGAGCAGTTCTTC. Translated: CSAGTSGRSYNEQFF. The chain couples TRBV20-1 to TRBJ2-1; 15 bases align to TRBD2. This CDR3 contains 15 residues. V shed 5 bases and J 1 base; nucleotides not matched to a gene: 0. Germline assignment: CDR1 DFQATT and CDR2 SNEGSKA (reference sequence).